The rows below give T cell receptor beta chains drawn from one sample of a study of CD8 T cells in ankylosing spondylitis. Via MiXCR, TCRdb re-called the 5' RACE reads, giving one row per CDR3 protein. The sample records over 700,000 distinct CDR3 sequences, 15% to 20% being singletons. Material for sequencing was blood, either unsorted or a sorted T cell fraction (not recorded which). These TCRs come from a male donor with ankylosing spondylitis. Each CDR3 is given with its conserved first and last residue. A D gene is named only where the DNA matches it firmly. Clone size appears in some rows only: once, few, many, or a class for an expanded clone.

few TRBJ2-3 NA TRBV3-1 CASSNRESTQYF TGTGCCAGCAGCAACAGAGAGAGTACGCAGTATTTT
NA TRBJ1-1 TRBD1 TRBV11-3 CASSLTGVGNTEAFF TGTGCCAGCAGCTTAACAGGGGTGGGTAACACTGAAGCTTTCTTT
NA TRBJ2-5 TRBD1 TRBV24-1 CATSDPGQGRGETQYF TGTGCCACCAGTGATCCGGGACAGGGGAGGGGAGAGACCCAGTACTTC
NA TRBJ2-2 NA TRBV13 CASSATFGAANTGELFF TGTGCCAGCAGCGCCACCTTTGGAGCGGCGAACACCGGGGAGCTGTTTTTT
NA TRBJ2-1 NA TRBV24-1 CATSDPLAVAGNEQFF TGTGCCACCAGTGACCCACTGGCTGTCGCGGGCAATGAGCAGTTCTTC
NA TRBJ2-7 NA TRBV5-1 CASSLYSGGEQYF TGCGCCAGCAGCTTGTACTCTGGGGGGGAGCAGTACTTC
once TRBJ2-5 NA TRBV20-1 CSASQNYEETQYF TGCAGTGCTAGCCAGAACTACGAAGAGACCCAGTACTTC
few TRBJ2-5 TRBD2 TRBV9 CASSVGIAGVAQETQYF TGTGCCAGCAGCGTCGGGATCGCGGGGGTGGCCCAAGAGACCCAGTACTTC
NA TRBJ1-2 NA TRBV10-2 CASRRTLGGYTF TGCGCCAGCAGAAGGACTCTAGGTGGCTACACCTTC
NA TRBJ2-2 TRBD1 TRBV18 CASSPKTGTGSTGELFF TGTGCCAGCTCACCAAAGACCGGGACAGGGTCCACCGGGGAGCTGTTTTTT
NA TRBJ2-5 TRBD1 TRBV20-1 CSARETGEETQYF TGCAGTGCTAGGGAGACAGGGGAAGAGACCCAGTACTTC
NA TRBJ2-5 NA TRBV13 CASSLSRGPAPLQGETQYF TGTGCCAGCAGCTTAAGTAGGGGACCGGCCCCACTCCAGGGAGAGACCCAGTACTTC
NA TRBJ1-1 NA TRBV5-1 CASKAGDPLNTEAFF TGCGCCAGCAAAGCAGGGGACCCGTTGAACACTGAAGCTTTCTTT
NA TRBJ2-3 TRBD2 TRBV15 CATKGGLAGVVADTQYF TGTGCCACCAAGGGTGGGCTAGCGGGAGTAGTCGCAGATACGCAGTATTTT
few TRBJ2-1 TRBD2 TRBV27 CASSLYTGLAGVDNEQFF TGTGCCAGCAGTCTCTACACAGGACTAGCGGGAGTCGACAATGAGCAGTTCTTC
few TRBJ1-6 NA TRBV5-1 CASSLGPREDNSPLHF TGCGCCAGCAGCTTGGGGCCCCGCGAGGATAATTCACCCCTCCACTTT
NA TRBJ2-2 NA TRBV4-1 CASSQEGSGTGELFF TGCGCCAGCAGCCAAGAAGGGTCTGGTACCGGGGAGCTGTTTTTT
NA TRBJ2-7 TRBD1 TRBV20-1 CSARFGQASLYEQYF TGCAGTGCTAGATTTGGACAGGCCAGTCTCTACGAGCAGTACTTC
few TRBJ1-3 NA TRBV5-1 CASSLVPVSGNTIYF TGCGCCAGCAGCTTGGTTCCGGTTTCCGGAAACACCATATATTTT
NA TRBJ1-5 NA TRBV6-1 CASSDDLIQVGNQPQHF TGTGCCAGCAGTGACGACCTAATACAAGTTGGCAATCAGCCCCAGCATTTT
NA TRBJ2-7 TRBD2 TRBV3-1 CASSQDTAGGPYEQYF TGTGCCAGCAGCCAAGATACGGCGGGAGGGCCCTACGAGCAGTACTTC
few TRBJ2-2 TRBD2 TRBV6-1 CASSTTSGTPYTGELFF TGTGCCAGCAGTACGACTAGCGGCACCCCCTACACCGGGGAGCTGTTTTTT
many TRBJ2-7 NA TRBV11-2 CASSLDGTSSYEQYF TGTGCCAGCAGCTTGGACGGGACATCGAGCTACGAGCAGTACTTC
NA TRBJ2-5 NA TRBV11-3 CASSFLPTRTQYF TGTGCCAGCAGCTTCCTTCCGACCCGGACCCAGTACTTC
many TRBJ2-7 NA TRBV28 CASSFGLSSNYEQYF TGTGCCAGCAGTTTTGGACTAAGTAGTAACTACGAGCAGTACTTC
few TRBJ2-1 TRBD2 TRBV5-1 CASSPITLAGAYNEQFF TGCGCCAGCAGCCCGATCACCCTAGCGGGAGCCTACAATGAGCAGTTCTTC
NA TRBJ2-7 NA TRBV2 CASSESVYSYEQYF TGTGCCAGCAGTGAGAGCGTCTACTCCTACGAGCAGTACTTC
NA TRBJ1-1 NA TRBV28 CAIYGGTEAFF TGTGCCATTTACGGGGGGACTGAAGCTTTCTTT
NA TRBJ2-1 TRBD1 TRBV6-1 CASTNGGTGDWNEQFF TGTGCCAGCACCAACGGCGGGACAGGGGACTGGAATGAGCAGTTCTTC
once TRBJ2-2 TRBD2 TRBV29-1 CSVQPQASGFTGELFF TGCAGCGTCCAACCACAGGCTAGCGGGTTCACCGGGGAGCTGTTTTTT
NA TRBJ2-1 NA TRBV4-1 CASSQDRSFGNEQFF TGCGCCAGCAGCCAAGATCGGAGTTTTGGAAATGAGCAGTTCTTC
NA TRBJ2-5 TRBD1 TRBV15 CATSRRDRGSETQYF TGTGCCACCAGCAGAAGGGACAGGGGCTCCGAGACCCAGTACTTC
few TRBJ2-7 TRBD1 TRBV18 CASSPVRDRGEQYF TGTGCCAGCTCACCAGTTCGGGACAGGGGCGAGCAGTACTTC
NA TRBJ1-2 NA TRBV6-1 CASSEEGNRPPNYGYTF TGTGCCAGCAGTGAAGAGGGGAATCGGCCTCCTAACTATGGCTACACCTTC
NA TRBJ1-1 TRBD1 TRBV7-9 CASSTDRPEAFF TGTGCCAGCAGCACGGACAGGCCTGAAGCTTTCTTT
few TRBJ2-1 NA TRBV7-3 CASSLRQLAPYNEQFF TGTGCCAGCAGCTTAAGACAGCTAGCCCCCTACAATGAGCAGTTCTTC
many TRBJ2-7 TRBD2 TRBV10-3 CAISQGTSGGYEQYF TGTGCCATCAGTCAAGGGACTAGCGGGGGTTACGAGCAGTACTTC
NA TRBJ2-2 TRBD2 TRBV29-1 CSVETRSGGLYTGELFF TGCAGCGTTGAAACTCGCAGCGGGGGGCTGTACACCGGGGAGCTGTTTTTT
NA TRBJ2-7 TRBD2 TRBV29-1 CSVTGTSGTFYEQYF TGCAGCGTCACCGGTACTAGCGGGACTTTCTACGAGCAGTACTTC
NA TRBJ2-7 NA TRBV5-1 CASSLSAGTYEQYF TGCGCCAGCAGCCTGAGCGCGGGGACCTACGAGCAGTACTTC
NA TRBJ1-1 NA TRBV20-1 CSARVTARGTEAFF TGCAGTGCTAGAGTTACCGCGAGGGGCACTGAAGCTTTCTTT
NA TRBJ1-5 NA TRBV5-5 CASAFQVGAGNQPQHF TGTGCCAGCGCCTTTCAGGTAGGGGCCGGCAATCAGCCCCAGCATTTT
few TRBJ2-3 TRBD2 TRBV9 CASRRGTAGVDTQYF TGTGCCAGCAGGAGGGGTACAGCGGGGGTAGATACGCAGTATTTT
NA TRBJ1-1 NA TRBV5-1 CASSGRGWKTEAFF TGCGCCAGCAGTGGAAGGGGCTGGAAAACTGAAGCTTTCTTT
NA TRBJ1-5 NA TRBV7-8 CASSLAPPGSNQPQHF TGTGCCAGCAGCTTAGCGCCGCCAGGGTCGAATCAGCCCCAGCATTTT
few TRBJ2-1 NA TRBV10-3 CAISLLAGDYNEQFF TGTGCCATCAGCTTACTAGCCGGGGACTACAATGAGCAGTTCTTC
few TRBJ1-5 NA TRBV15 CATSRVDQPQHF TGTGCCACCAGCAGAGTCGACCAGCCCCAGCATTTT
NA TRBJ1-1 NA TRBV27 CASSNRVTALPEAFF TGTGCCAGCAGTAACCGGGTGACGGCTCTCCCTGAAGCTTTCTTT
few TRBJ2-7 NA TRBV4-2 CASSQDTTVTNQYF TGTGCCAGCAGCCAAGACACGACAGTTACGAATCAGTACTTC
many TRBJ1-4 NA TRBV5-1 CASSFRGAQSEKLFF TGCGCCAGCAGCTTTCGGGGGGCGCAGAGTGAAAAACTGTTTTTT
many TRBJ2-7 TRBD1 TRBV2 CASSGARGREQYF TGTGCCAGCAGTGGGGCCAGGGGGCGCGAGCAGTACTTC
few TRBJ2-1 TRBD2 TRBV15 CATSATSGKYNEQFF TGTGCCACTTCTGCAACTAGCGGGAAGTACAATGAGCAGTTCTTC
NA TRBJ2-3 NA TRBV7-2 CASSFGWGTAQYF TGTGCCAGCAGCTTTGGATGGGGGACGGCGCAGTATTTT
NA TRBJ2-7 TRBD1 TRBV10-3 CAIQGQSSYEQYF TGTGCCATCCAGGGACAGAGCTCCTACGAGCAGTACTTC